These 7 T cell receptor beta chains were all obtained from the same sample, sequenced in a study of shared clonotypes between healthy human individuals. TCRdb keeps only in-frame clones here, not all; method: immunoSEQ multiplex PCR. The table shows fewer than 1.6 million clones, with less than 99% occurring only once. The sequencing sample was made of naive CD4+ T cells sorted from blood. Subset meaning: CD45RA+ positively selected. The receptors derive from a man aged 25 to 40 in good health.

This chain uses TRBV28 with TRBJ2-7; 12 bases line up with TRBD1. The ends lost 3 bases at V and 12 bases at J; junction bases unmatched: 9. The CDR3 loop spans 14 amino acids. CDR1 and CDR2 from the germline V gene are MDHEN and SYDVKM. The CDR3 here is CASSLPGQGAKAYF. The CDR3 DNA reads TGTGCCAGCAGTTTGCCGGGACAGGGGGCAAAAGCGTACTTC.

DNA of the CDR3: TGTGCCAGCAGCTTCAGGGCTGGGGCCAACGTCCTGACTTTC. Translated, it gives CASSFRAGANVLTF. The rearrangement joins TRBV5-4 to TRBJ2-6; perhaps TRBD1 as D (5 bases). Germline lookup yields CDR1 SGHNT and CDR2 YYREEE (reference sequence). V lost 2 bases and J 2 bases, leaving 5 bases between the germline ends. This CDR3 comprises 14 residues.

This chain connects TRBV11-2 to TRBJ2-3; 13 nucleotides align to TRBD2. Germline loops: CDR1 SGHAT, CDR2 FQNNGV. This CDR3 spans 16 amino acids. After removal of 5 bases from V and 0 bases from J, the junction contained 2 bases not matched to a gene. The CDR3 is CASSKGLAGSTDTQYF. As DNA, the CDR3 is TGTGCCAGCAGCAAGGGACTAGCGGGAAGCACAGATACGCAGTATTTT.

This chain uses TRBV19 with TRBJ2-1, with a possible D match to TRBD1 (5 bases). The CDR3 has 10 residues. V lost 9 bases and J 7 bases, leaving 7 bases between the germline ends. Germline V CDR1 and CDR2: LNHDA, SQIVND (reference sequence). CDR3 loop: CASQGNEQFF. CDR3 nucleotides: TGTGCCAGCCAGGGAAATGAGCAGTTCTTC.

The J gene is TRBJ2-3, the V gene TRBV18, with 9 nucleotides matching TRBD2. Germline loops: CDR1 KGHSH, CDR2 LQKENI. The CDR3 has 16 residues. The V segment lost 1 base and the J segment 4 bases; nucleotides outside the gene matches: 6. CDR3 residues: CASSPLAGGRSDTQYF. For the CDR3, the DNA is TGTGCCAGCTCACCACTCGCGGGAGGGAGGTCAGATACGCAGTATTTT. The full variable domain, with the rest looked up from reference TRBV18 and TRBJ2-3, is NAGVMQNPRHLVRRRGQEARLRCSPMKGHSHVYWYRQLPEEGLKFMVYLQKENIIDESGMPKERFSAEFPKEGPSILRIQQVVRGDSAAYFCASSPLAGGRSDTQYFGPGTRLTVL.

The chain recombines TRBV7-2 with TRBJ1-1, with 7 positions matching TRBD1. Germline V gives CDR1 SGHTA, CDR2 FQGNSA. With 5 bases clipped from V and 0 bases from J, the junction kept 6 bases outside the gene matches. The CDR3 sequence is 15 residues long. For the CDR3, the DNA is TGTGCCAGCAGCCGACAGGGTGGGATGAACACTGAAGCTTTCTTT. This translates into CASSRQGGMNTEAFF.

The J gene is TRBJ2-7, the V gene TRBV7-2; D gene uncertain. Germline lookup yields CDR1 SGHTA and CDR2 FQGNSA. This CDR3 spans 13 amino acids. Trimming removed 2 bases at V and 6 bases at J, with 11 bases between. The CDR3 bases are TGTGCCAGCAGCTTAACCGGACCCTCCGAGCAGTACTTC. Protein product: CASSLTGPSEQYF.